Listed here is a single TCR beta chain. The data are from a study of blood T cell repertoires in COVID-19. Study context: Researchers got acute and convalescent COVID-19 samples from the United States, Italy and Spain.

Per the study methods: Estimates of nucleated cell counts were drawn from the amplification of reference gene primers. The table came from immunoSEQ multiplex PCR; TCRdb's copy has only in-frame clones and leaves some out. Clonal size and the V and J genes are those of that table, whereas D and trimming came from the DNA. In the table there are approximately 100,000 clones, about four fifths of which are singletons. Germline CDR1 is LNHDA and CDR2 is SQIVND (reference sequence). V was trimmed by 5 bases and J by 6 bases, leaving 14 bases between them. The CDR3 length is 13 residues. Sequencing was done on a sample of peripheral blood. The TCR comes from a man aged 60-69 years with acute or convalescent COVID-19. The chain links TRBV19 to TRBJ2-7; possible D gene TRBD1, 5 bases. The CDR3 region is CASSSSLTAEQYF. The CDR3 DNA follows: TGTGCCAGTAGTTCTTCCTTGACAGCCGAGCAGTACTTC. Filled out from reference TRBV19 and TRBJ2-7, the complete variable domain reads DGGITQSPKYLFRKEGQNVTLSCEQNLNHDAMYWYRQDPGQGLRLIYYSQIVNDFQKGDIAEGYSVSREKKESFPLTVTSAQKNPTAFYLCASSSSLTAEQYFGPGTRLTVT.